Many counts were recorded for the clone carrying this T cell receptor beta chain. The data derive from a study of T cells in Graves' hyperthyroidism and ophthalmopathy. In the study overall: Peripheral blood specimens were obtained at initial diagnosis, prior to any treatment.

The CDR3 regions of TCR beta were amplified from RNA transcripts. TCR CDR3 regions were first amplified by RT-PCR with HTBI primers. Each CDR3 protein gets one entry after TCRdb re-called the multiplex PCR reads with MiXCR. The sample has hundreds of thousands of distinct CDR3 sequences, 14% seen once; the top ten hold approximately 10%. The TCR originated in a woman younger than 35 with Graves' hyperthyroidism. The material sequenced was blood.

The CDR3 coding sequence is TGTGCCAGCAGCCCCTCGCTAGCGGGAGTTGGCGAGCAGTACTTC. Amino acid sequence: CASSPSLAGVGEQYF. The rearrangement joins TRBV2 to TRBJ2-7; 10 bases map to TRBD2. There are 15 residues in the CDR3. Germline CDR1 is SNHLY and CDR2 is FYNNEI. Trimming cost V 6 bases and J 6 bases; bases outside gene matches: 11.